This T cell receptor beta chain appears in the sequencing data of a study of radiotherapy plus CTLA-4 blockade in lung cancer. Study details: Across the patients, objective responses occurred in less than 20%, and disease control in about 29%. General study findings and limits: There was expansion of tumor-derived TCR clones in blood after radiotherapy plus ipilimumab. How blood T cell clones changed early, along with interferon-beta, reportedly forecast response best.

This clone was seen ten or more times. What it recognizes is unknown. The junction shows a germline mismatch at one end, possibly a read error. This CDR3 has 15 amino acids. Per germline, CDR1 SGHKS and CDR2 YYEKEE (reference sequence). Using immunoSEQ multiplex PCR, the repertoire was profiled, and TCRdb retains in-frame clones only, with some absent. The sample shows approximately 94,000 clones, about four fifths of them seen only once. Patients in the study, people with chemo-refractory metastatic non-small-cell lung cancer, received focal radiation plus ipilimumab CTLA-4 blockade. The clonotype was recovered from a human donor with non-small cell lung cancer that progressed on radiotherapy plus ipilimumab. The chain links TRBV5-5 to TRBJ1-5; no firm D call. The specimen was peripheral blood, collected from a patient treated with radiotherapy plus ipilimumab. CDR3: CASSLQGGSSQPQHF. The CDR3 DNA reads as TGTGCCAGCAGCTTACAAGGAGGGAGCAGTCAGCCCCAGCATTTT.